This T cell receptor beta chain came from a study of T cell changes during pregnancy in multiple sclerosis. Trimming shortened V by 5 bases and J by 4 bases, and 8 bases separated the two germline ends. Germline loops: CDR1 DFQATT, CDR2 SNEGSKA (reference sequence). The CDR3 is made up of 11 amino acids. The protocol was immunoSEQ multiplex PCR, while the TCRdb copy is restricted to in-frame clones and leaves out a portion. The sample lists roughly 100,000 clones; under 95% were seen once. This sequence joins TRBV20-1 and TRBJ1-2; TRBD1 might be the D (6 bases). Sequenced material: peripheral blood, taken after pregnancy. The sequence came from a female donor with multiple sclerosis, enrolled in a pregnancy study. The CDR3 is CSAGDTYGYTF. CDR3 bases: TGCAGTGCTGGGGACACCTATGGCTACACCTTC.